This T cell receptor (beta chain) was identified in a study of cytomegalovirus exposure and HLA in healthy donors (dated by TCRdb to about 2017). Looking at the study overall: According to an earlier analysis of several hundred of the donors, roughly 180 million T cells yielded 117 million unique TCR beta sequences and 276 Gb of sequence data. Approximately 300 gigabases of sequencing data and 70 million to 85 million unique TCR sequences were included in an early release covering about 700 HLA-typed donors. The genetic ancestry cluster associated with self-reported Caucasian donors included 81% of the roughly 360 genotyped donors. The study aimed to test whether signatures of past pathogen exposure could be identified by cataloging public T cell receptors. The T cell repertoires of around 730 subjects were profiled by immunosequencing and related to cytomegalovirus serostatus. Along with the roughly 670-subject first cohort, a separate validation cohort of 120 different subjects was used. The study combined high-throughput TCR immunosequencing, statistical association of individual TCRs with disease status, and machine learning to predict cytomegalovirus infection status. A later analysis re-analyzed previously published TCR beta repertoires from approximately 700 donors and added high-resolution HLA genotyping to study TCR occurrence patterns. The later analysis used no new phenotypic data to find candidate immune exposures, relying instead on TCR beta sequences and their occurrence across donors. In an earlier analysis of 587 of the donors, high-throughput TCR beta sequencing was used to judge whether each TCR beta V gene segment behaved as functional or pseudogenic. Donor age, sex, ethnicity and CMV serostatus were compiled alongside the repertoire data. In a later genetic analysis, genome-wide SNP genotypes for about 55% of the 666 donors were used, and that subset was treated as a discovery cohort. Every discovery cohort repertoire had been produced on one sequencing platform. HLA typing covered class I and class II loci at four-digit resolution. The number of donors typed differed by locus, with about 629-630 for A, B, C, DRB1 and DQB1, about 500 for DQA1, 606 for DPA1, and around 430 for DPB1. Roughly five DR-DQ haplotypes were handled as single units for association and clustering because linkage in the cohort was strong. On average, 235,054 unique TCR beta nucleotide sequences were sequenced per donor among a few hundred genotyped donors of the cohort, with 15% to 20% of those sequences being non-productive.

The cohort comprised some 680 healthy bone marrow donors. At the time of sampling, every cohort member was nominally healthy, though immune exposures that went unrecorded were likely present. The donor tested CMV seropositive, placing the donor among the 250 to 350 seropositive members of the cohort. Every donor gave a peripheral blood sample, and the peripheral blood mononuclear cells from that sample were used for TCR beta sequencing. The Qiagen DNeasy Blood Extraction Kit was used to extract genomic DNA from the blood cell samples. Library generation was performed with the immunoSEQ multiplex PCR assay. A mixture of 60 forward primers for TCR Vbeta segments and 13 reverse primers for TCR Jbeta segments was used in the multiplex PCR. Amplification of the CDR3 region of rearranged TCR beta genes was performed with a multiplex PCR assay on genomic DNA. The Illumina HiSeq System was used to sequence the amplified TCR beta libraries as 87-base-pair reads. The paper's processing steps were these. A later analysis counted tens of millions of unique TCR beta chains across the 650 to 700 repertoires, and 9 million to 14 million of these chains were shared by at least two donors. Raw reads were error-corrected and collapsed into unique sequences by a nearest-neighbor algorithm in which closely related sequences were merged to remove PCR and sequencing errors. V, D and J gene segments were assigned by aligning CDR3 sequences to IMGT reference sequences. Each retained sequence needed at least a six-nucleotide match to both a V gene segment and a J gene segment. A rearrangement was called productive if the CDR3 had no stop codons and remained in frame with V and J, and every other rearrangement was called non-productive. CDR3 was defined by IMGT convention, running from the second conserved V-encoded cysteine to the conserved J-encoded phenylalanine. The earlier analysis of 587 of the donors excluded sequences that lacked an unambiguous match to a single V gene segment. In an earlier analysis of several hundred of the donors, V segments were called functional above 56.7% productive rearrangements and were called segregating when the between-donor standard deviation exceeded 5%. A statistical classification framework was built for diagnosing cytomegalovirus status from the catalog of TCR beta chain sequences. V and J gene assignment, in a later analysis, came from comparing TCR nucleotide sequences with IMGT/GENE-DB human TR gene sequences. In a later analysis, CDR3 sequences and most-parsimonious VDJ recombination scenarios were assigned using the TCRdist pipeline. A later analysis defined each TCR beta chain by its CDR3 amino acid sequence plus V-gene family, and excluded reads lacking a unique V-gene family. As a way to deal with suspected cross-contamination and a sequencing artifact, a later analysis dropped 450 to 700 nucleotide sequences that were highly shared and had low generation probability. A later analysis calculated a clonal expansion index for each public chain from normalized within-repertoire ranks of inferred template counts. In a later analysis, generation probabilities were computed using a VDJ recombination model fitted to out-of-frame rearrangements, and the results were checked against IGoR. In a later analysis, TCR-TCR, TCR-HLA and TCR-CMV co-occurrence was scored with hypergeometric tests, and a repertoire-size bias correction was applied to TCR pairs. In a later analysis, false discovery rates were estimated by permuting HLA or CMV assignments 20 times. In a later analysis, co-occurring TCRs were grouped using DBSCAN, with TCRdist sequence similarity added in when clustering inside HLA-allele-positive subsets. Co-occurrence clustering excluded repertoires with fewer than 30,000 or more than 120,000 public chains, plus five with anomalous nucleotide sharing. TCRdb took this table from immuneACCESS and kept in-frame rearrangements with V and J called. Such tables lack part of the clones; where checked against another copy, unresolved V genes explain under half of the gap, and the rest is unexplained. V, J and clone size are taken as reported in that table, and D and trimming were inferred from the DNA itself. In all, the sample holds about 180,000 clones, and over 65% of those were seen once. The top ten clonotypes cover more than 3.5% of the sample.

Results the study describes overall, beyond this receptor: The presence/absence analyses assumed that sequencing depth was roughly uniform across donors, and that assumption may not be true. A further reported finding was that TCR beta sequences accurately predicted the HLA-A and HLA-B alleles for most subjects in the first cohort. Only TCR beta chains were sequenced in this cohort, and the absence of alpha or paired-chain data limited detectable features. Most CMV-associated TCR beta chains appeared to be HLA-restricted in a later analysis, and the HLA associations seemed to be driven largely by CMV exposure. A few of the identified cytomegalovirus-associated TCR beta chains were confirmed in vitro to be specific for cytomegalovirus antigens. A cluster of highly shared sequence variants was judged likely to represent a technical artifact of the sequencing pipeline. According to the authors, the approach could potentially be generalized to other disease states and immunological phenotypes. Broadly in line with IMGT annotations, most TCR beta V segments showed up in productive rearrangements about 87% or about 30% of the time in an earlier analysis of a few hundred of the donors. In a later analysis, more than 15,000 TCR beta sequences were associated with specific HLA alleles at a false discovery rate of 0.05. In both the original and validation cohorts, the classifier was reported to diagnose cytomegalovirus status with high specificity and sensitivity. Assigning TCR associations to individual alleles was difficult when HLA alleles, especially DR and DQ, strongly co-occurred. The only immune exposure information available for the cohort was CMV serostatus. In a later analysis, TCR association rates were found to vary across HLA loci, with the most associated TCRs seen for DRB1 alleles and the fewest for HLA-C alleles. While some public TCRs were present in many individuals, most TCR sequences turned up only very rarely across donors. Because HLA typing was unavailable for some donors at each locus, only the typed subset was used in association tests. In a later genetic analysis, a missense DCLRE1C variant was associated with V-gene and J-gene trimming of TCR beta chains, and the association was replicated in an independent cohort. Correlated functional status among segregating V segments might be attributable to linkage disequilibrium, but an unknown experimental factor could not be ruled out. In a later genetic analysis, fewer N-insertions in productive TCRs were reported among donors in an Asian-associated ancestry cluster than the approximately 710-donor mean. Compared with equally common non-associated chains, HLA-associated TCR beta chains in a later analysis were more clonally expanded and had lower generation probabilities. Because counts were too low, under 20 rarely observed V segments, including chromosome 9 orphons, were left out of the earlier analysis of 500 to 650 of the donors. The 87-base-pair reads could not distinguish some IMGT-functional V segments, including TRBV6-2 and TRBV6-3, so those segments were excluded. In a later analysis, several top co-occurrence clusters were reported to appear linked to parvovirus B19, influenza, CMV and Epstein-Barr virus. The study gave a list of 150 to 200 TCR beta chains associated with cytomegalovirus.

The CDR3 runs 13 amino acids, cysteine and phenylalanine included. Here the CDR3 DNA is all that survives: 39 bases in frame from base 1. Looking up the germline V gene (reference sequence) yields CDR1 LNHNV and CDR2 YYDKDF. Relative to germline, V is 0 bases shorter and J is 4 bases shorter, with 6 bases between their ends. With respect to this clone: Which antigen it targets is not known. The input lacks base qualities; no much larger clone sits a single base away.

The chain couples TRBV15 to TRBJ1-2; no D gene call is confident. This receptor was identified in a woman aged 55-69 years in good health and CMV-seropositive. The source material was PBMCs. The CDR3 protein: CATSREGSYGYTF. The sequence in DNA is TGTGCCACCAGCAGAGAGGGCAGCTATGGCTACACCTTC. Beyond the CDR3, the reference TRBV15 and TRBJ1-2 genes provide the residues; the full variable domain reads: DAMVIQNPRYQVTQFGKPVTLSCSQTLNHNVMYWYQQKSSQAPKLLFHYYDKDFNNEADTPDNFQSRRPNTSFCFLDIRSPGLGDTAMYLCATSREGSYGYTFGSGTRLTVV.